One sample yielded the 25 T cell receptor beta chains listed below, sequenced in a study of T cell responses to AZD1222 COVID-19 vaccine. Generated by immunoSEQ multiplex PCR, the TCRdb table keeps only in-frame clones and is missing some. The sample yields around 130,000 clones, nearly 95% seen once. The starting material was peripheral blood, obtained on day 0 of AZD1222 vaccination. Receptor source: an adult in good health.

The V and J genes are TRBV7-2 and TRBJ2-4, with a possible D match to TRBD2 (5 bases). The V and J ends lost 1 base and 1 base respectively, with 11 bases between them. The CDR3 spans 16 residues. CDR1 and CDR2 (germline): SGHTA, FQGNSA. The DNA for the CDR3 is TGTGCCAGCAGCTTAGAGGTGGGAGTGGCCAAAAACATTCAGTACTTC. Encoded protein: CASSLEVGVAKNIQYF.

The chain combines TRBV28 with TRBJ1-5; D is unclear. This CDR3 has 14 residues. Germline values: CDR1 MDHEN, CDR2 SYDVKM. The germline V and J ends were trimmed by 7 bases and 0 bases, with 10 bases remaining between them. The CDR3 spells CASTGGLSNQPQHF. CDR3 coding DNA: TGTGCCAGCACGGGCGGCCTTAGCAATCAGCCCCAGCATTTT.

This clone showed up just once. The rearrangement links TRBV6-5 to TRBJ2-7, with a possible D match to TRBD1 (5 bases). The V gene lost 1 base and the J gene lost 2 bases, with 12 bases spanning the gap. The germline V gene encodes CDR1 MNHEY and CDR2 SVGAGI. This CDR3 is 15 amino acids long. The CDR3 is CASSYWMKGAYEQYF. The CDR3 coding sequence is TGTGCCAGCAGTTACTGGATGAAAGGGGCCTACGAGCAGTACTTC.

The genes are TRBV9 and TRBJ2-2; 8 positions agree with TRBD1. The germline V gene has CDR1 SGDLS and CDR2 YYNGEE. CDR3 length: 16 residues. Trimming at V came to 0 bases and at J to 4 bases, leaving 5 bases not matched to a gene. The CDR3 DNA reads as TGTGCCAGCAGCGTAGTGGCAGGGGGCTCCACCGGGGAGCTGTTTTTT. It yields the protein CASSVVAGGSTGELFF.

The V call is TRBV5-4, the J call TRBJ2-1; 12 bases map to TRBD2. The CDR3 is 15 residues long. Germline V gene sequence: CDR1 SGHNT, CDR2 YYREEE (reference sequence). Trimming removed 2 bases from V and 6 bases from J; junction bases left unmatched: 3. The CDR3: CASSFGGLAGNEQFF. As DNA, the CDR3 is TGTGCCAGCAGCTTTGGGGGACTAGCGGGCAATGAGCAGTTCTTC.

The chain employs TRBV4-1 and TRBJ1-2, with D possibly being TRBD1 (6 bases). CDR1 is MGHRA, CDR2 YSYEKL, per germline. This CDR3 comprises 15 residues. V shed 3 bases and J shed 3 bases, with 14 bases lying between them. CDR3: CASSQAQGVDYGYTF. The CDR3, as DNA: TGCGCCAGCAGCCAGGCACAGGGTGTGGACTATGGCTACACCTTC.

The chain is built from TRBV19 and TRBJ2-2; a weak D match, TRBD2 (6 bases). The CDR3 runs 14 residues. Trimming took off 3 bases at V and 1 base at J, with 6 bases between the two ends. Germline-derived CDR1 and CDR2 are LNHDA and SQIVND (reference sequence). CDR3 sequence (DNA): TGTGCCAGTAGTATGGGGGGGAACACCGGGGAGCTGTTTTTT. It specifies CASSMGGNTGELFF.

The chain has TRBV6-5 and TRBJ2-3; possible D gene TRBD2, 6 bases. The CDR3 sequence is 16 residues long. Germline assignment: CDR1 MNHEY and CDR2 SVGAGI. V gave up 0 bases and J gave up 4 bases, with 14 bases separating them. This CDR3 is CASSYSITRRADTQYF. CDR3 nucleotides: TGTGCCAGCAGTTACTCGATTACGAGGAGGGCAGATACGCAGTATTTT.

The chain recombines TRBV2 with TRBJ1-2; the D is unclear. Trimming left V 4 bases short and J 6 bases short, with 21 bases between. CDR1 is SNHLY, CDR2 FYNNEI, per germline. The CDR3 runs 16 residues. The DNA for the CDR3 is TGTGCCAGCAGTGCCGCTTTAGGGCAGAGTATAGATGGCTACACCTTC. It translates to CASSAALGQSIDGYTF.

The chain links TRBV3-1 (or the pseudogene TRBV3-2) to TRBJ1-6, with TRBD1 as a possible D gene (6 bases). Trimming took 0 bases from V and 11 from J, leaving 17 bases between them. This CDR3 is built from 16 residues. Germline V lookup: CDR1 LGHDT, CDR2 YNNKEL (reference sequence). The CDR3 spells CASSQDGGWGSAPLHF. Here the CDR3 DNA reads TGTGCCAGCAGCCAAGATGGGGGCTGGGGTTCGGCACCCCTCCACTTT.

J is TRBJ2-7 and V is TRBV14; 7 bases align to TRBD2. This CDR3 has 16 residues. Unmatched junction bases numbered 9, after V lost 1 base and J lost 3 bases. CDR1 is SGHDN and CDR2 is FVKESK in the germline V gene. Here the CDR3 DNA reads TGTGCCAGCAGCCAAGTAGGGCTATCGGGGGGCTACGAGCAGTACTTC. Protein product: CASSQVGLSGGYEQYF.

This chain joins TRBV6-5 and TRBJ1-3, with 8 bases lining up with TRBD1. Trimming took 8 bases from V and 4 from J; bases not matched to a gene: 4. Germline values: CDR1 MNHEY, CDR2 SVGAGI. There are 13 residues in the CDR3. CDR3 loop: CASSTGDGNTIYF. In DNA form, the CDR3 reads TGTGCCAGCTCGACAGGGGACGGAAACACCATATATTTT.

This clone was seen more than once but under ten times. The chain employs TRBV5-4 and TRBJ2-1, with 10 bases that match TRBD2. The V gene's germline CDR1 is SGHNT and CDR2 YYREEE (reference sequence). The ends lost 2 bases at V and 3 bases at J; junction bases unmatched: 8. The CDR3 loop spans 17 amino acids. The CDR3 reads CASSFTLAGVNYNEQFF. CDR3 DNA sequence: TGTGCCAGCAGCTTTACCCTAGCGGGAGTCAACTACAATGAGCAGTTCTTC.

The CDR3, as DNA: TGTGCCTGGAGCCCCGTTAGTACCGGGGAGCTGTTTTTT. Protein product: CAWSPVSTGELFF. The chain uses TRBV30 and TRBJ2-2; D is ambiguous. V was cut by 3 bases and J by 5 bases, with 10 bases left in between. The CDR3 covers 13 residues. Per germline, CDR1 GTSNPN and CDR2 SVGIG (reference sequence).

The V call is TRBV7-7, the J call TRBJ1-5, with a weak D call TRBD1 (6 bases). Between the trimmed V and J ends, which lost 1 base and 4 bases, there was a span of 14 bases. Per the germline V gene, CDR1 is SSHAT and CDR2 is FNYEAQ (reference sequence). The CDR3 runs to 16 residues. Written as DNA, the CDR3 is TGTGCCAGCAGCTTAGTACGTCAGGGGCTTAATCAGCCCCAGCATTTT. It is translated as CASSLVRQGLNQPQHF.

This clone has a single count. The CDR3 DNA is TGTGCCAGTAGTACGGACAGGGTGCACATTCAGTACTTC. Translation: CASSTDRVHIQYF. The chain recombines TRBV19 with TRBJ2-4, with 8 nucleotides matching TRBD1. The V gene end was trimmed by 4 bases and the J gene end by 8 bases; junction bases not matched to a gene: 4. Germline-derived CDR1 and CDR2 are LNHDA and SQIVND (reference sequence). CDR3 length: 13 amino acids.

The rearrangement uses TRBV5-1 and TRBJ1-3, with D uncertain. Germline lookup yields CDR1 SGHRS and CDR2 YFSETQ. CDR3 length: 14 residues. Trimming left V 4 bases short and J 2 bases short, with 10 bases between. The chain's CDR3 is CASSPLRTGNTIYF. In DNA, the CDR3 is TGCGCCAGCAGCCCCTTGAGAACTGGAAACACCATATATTTT.

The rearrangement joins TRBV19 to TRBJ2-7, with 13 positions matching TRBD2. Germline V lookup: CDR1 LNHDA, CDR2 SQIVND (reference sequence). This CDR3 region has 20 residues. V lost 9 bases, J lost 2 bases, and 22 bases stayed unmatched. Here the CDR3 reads CASADSSPGLAGSRAYEQYF. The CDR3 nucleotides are TGTGCCAGCGCGGACAGTTCACCGGGACTAGCGGGATCTAGGGCCTACGAGCAGTACTTC.

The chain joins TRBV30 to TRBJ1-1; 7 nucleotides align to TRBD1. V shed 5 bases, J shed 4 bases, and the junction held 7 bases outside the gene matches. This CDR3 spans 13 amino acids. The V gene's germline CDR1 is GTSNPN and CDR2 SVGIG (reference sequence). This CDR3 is CAWSTGRGTEAFF. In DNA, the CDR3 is TGTGCCTGGTCGACAGGGAGGGGCACTGAAGCTTTCTTT.

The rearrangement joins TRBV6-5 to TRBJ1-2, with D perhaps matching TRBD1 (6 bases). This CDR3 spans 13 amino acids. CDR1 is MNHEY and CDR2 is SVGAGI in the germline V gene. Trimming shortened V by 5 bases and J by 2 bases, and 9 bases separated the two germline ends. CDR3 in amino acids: CASSQTGNYGYTF. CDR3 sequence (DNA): TGTGCCAGCAGTCAAACAGGGAACTATGGCTACACCTTC.

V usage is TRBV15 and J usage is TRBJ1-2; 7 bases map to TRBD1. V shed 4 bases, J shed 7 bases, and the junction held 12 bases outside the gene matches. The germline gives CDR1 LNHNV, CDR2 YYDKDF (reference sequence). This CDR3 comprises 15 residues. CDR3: CATSKMGQTMGGYTF. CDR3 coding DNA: TGTGCCACCAGCAAGATGGGACAGACTATGGGTGGCTACACCTTC.

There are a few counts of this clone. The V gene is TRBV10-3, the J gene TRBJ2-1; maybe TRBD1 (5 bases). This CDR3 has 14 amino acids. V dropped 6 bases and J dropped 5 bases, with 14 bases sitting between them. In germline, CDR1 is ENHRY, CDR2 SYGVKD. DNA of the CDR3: TGTGCCATCAGGACGGCAGGGATGGACAATGAGCAGTTCTTC. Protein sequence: CAIRTAGMDNEQFF.

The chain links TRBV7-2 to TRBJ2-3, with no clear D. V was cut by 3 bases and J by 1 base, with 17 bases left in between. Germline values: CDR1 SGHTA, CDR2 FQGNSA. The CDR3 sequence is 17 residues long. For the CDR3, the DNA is TGTGCCAGCAGCTTCTCGGCCTCTTCTTTCGGCACAGATACGCAGTATTTT. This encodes CASSFSASSFGTDTQYF.

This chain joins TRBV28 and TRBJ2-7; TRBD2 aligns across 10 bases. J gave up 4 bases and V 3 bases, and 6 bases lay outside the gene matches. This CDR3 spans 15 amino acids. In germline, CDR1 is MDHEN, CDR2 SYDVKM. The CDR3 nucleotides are TGTGCCAGCAGTTTTCGGACTAGCGGAAGATACGAGCAGTACTTC. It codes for CASSFRTSGRYEQYF.

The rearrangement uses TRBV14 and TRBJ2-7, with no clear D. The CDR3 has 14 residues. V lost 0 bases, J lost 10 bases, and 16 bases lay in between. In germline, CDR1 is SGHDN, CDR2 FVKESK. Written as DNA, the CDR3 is TGTGCCAGCAGCCAAGATTCGCGCTCTATAAACCAGTACTTC. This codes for CASSQDSRSINQYF.